The 20 T cell receptor beta chains in this list originate from one sample, sequenced in a study of technical replicates of blood from a few donors. Some clones are missing from TCRdb's copy, which holds only in-frame ones; the method was immunoSEQ multiplex PCR. The sample includes roughly 100,000 clones, 90% to 96% of them seen just once. Sequencing was performed on T cells isolated from PBMCs. The source of these receptors is a human donor in good health.

The chain joins TRBV10-3 to TRBJ2-3; the D gene is possibly TRBD2 (6 bases). The CDR3 is 14 residues long. V was pared by 11 bases and J by 0 bases, with 15 bases between. From germline, CDR1 is ENHRY and CDR2 SYGVKD. The CDR3 is CAAAGSASTDTQYF. The CDR3 bases are TGTGCCGCCGCGGGAAGCGCTAGCACAGATACGCAGTATTTT.

This clone came up once. The V call is TRBV28, the J call TRBJ1-5, with 9 bases identical to TRBD1. The germline V gene encodes CDR1 MDHEN and CDR2 SYDVKM. The CDR3 contains 16 residues. V dropped 4 bases and J dropped 3; count of bases not matched to a gene: 7. The CDR3, as DNA: TGTGCCAGCAGTTCGGACAGGGGTAGGCACAATCAGCCCCAGCATTTT. Its protein product is CASSSDRGRHNQPQHF.

The chain uses TRBV4-1 and TRBJ2-1; the match to TRBD2 covers 7 bases. This CDR3 comprises 15 residues. CDR1 and CDR2 from the germline V gene are MGHRA and YSYEKL. After removal of 3 bases from V and 2 bases from J, the junction contained 4 bases not matched to a gene. The CDR3, as DNA: TGCGCCAGCAGCCAGCGGGAGCCACCCTACAATGAGCAGTTCTTC. Translation: CASSQREPPYNEQFF.

The rearrangement joins TRBV5-8 to TRBJ2-7, with D hard to call. There are 16 residues in the CDR3. V lost 0 bases and J 0 bases, leaving 13 bases between the germline ends. Germline loops: CDR1 SGHTS, CDR2 YDEGEE. The CDR3 sequence: CASSLGGKSHSYEQYF. CDR3 coding DNA: TGTGCCAGCAGCTTGGGAGGAAAATCCCACTCCTACGAGCAGTACTTC.

The chain links TRBV28 to TRBJ1-1; D is perhaps TRBD1 (6 bases). The germline CDR1 and CDR2 sequences are MDHEN and SYDVKM. Trimming took off 8 bases at V and 0 bases at J, with 16 bases between the two ends. The CDR3 is 15 residues long. CDR3 protein: CASDFLGGMNTEAFF. CDR3 bases: TGTGCCAGCGATTTCTTAGGGGGTATGAACACTGAAGCTTTCTTT.

This clone was found once. CDR3 in DNA: TGTGCCAGCACAGGGGCCTCTAACTATGGCTACACCTTC. This encodes CASTGASNYGYTF. The gene calls are TRBV2 and TRBJ1-2; the D gene is possibly TRBD1 (6 bases). The germline V and J ends were trimmed by 7 bases and 0 bases, with 9 bases remaining between them. CDR1 is SNHLY and CDR2 is FYNNEI in the germline V gene. This CDR3 has 13 amino acids.

V and J are TRBV28 and TRBJ2-7, with a possible D match to TRBD2 (5 bases). This CDR3 spans 13 amino acids. V lost 3 bases and J 3 bases, leaving 9 bases between the germline ends. The germline CDR1 and CDR2 sequences are MDHEN and SYDVKM. The CDR3 bases are TGTGCCAGCAGTTTGGCTAGCAACTACGAGCAGTACTTC. It codes for CASSLASNYEQYF.

V and J are TRBV30 and TRBJ2-1; D is uncertain. This CDR3 is built from 16 residues. V shed 3 bases and J shed 0 bases, with 15 bases lying between them. Germline V gene data show CDR1 as GTSNPN and CDR2 as SVGIG (reference sequence). The CDR3 spells CAWRMTPPGSYNEQFF. The CDR3 DNA is TGTGCCTGGAGGATGACTCCGCCGGGCTCCTACAATGAGCAGTTCTTC.

This chain connects TRBV18 to TRBJ2-7, with TRBD2 identical over 8 bases. Trimming at V came to 5 bases and at J to 0 bases, leaving 9 bases not matched to a gene. Germline CDR1 is KGHSH and CDR2 is LQKENI. There are 16 residues in the CDR3. In DNA, the CDR3 is TGTGCCAGCTCAATTACTAGCGGCCGAAGCTCCTACGAGCAGTACTTC. Its translation: CASSITSGRSSYEQYF.

The rearrangement joins TRBV25-1 to TRBJ2-7; D is possibly TRBD2 (6 bases). The CDR3 runs 18 residues. The V and J ends lost 1 base and 0 bases respectively, with 19 bases between them. In germline, CDR1 is MGHDK, CDR2 SYGVNS. CDR3 bases: TGTGCCAGCAGTGAATTTGGGGGAAGCGGGCATAGCTCCTACGAGCAGTACTTC. Its translation is CASSEFGGSGHSSYEQYF.

The chain employs TRBV7-2 and TRBJ2-3; 7 bases match TRBD2. The germline CDR1 and CDR2 sequences are SGHTA and FQGNSA. The CDR3 contains 14 residues. Trimming cost V 2 bases and J 6 bases; bases outside gene matches: 5. The CDR3 DNA is TGTGCCAGCAGCTTAATGGCTAGCGGCGATACGCAGTATTTT. Encoded protein: CASSLMASGDTQYF.

J is TRBJ1-1 and V is TRBV5-4; a weak D match, TRBD1 (5 bases). Germline V CDR1 and CDR2: SGHNT, YYREEE (reference sequence). Deletions cut 4 bases from V and 1 base from J, with 11 bases between. The CDR3 contains 14 residues. CDR3 residues: CASSGGVRNTEAFF. The DNA of the CDR3 is TGTGCCAGCAGCGGGGGGGTTAGGAACACTGAAGCTTTCTTT. The variable domain in full, with the rest retrieved from reference TRBV5-4 and TRBJ1-1, is ETGVTQSPTHLIKTRGQQVTLRCSSQSGHNTVSWYQQALGQGPQFIFQYYREEENGRGNFPPRFSGLQFPNYSSELNVNALELDDSALYLCASSGGVRNTEAFFGQGTRLTVV.

This chain links TRBV7-9 with TRBJ2-1; 13 nucleotides line up with TRBD2. From germline, CDR1 is SEHNR and CDR2 FQNEAQ (reference sequence). Trimming at V came to 5 bases and at J to 7 bases, leaving 8 bases not matched to a gene. The CDR3 runs 16 residues. This CDR3 is CASSPKLAGGQNEQFF. The CDR3 DNA reads TGTGCCAGCAGCCCGAAACTAGCGGGGGGGCAAAATGAGCAGTTCTTC. Drawing the rest from reference TRBV7-9 and TRBJ2-1, the complete variable domain is DTGVSQNPRHKITKRGQNVTFRCDPISEHNRLYWYRQTLGQGPEFLTYFQNEAQLEKSRLLSDRFSAERPKGSFSTLEIQRTEQGDSAMYLCASSPKLAGGQNEQFFGPGTRLTVL.

This clone occurred once. V gene TRBV19 combines with J gene TRBJ1-5; 12 bases match TRBD1. Germline V gives CDR1 LNHDA, CDR2 SQIVND (reference sequence). The CDR3 sequence is 16 residues long. Germline trimming cut 5 bases from V and 3 bases from J; bases unmatched to any gene: 5. The CDR3 is CASSPGTGGPNQPQHF. The CDR3 bases are TGTGCCAGTAGTCCTGGGACAGGGGGCCCCAATCAGCCCCAGCATTTT.

The V and J genes are TRBV19 and TRBJ2-3, with 7 bases fitting TRBD2. The germline V gene encodes CDR1 LNHDA and CDR2 SQIVND (reference sequence). J lost 1 base, V lost 10 bases, and 5 bases had no gene match. The CDR3 contains 13 residues. The CDR3 sequence is CATSSGGTDTQYF. The CDR3 region has the DNA TGTGCCACCTCGAGCGGGGGCACAGATACGCAGTATTTT.

The V call is TRBV6-5, the J call TRBJ1-2; 10 positions agree with TRBD1. The CDR3 runs to 15 residues. Germline CDR1 MNHEY, CDR2 SVGAGI. Losses at the gene ends were 4 bases for V and 4 bases for J; bases not matched to a gene: 6. The CDR3 region has the DNA TGTGCCAGCAGTTCGGGACAGGGGTTGAGCTATGGCTACACCTTC. Its translation is CASSSGQGLSYGYTF.

The chain links TRBV5-6 to TRBJ1-4; D remains unclear. V shed 4 bases and J shed 0 bases, with 10 bases lying between them. The CDR3 length is 15 residues. Per the germline V gene, CDR1 is SGHDT and CDR2 is YYEEEE. The CDR3 reads CASSKEPATNEKLFF. For the CDR3, the DNA is TGTGCCAGCAGCAAGGAGCCAGCAACTAATGAAAAACTGTTTTTT.

Of note for this clone: The CDR3 does not end in the conserved phenylalanine or tryptophan, so this is likely a read error. The chain couples TRBV30 to TRBJ1-2; 9 bases are a match to TRBD1. Germline values: CDR1 GTSNPN, CDR2 SVGIG (reference sequence). The trim removed 3 bases at V and 2 bases at J, leaving 10 bases unmatched. The CDR3 is 16 residues long. This chain's CDR3 is CAWSRDRVSRNYGYTL. In DNA, the CDR3 is TGTGCCTGGAGCCGGGACAGGGTCTCTAGGAACTATGGCTACACCCTC.

J is TRBJ1-2 and V is TRBV6-1; 7 nucleotides agree with TRBD1. CDR1 and CDR2 (germline): MNHNS, SASEGT. This CDR3 is built from 14 residues. V was pared by 3 bases and J by 7 bases, with 8 bases of the junction left unmatched. For the CDR3, the DNA is TGTGCCAGCAGTGAGTTCGACAGGGTCGGTGGCTACACCTTC. Amino acids: CASSEFDRVGGYTF.

The CDR3 region has the DNA TGTGCCACCAGCAGAGAAGACAGTATATCTGGGGCCAACGTCCTGACTTTC. It is translated as CATSREDSISGANVLTF. The V and J genes are TRBV15 and TRBJ2-6, with D maybe TRBD1 (5 bases). The CDR3 has 17 amino acids. Germline V gives CDR1 LNHNV, CDR2 YYDKDF (reference sequence). V gave up 0 bases and J gave up 1 base, with 10 bases separating them.